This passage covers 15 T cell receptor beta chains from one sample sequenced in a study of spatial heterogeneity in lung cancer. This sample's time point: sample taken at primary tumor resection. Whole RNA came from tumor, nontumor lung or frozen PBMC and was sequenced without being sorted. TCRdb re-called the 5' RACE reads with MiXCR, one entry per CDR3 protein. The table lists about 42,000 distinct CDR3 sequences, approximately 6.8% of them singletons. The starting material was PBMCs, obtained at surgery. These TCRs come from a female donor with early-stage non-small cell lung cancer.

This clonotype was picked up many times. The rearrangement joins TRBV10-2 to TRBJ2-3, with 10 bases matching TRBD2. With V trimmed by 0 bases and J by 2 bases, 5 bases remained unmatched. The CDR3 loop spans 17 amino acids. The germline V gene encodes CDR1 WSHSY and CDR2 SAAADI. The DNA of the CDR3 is TGCGCCAGCAGTGAGTCGAACGGACTAGCGGTCACAGATACGCAGTATTTT. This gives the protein CASSESNGLAVTDTQYF.

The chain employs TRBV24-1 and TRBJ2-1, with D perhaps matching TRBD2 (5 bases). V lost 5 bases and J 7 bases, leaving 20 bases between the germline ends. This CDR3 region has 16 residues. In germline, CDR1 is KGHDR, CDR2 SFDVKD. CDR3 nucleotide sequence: TGTGCCACCAGTGTCCTTGGGGAGCCTCCCGGGAATGAGCAGTTCTTC. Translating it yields CATSVLGEPPGNEQFF.

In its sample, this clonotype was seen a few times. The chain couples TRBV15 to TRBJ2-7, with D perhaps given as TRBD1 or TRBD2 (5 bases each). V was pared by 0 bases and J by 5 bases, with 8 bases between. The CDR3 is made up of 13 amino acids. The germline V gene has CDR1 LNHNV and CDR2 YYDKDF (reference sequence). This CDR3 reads CATSRDGGNEQYF. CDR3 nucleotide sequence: TGTGCCACCAGCAGAGATGGGGGAAACGAGCAGTACTTC.

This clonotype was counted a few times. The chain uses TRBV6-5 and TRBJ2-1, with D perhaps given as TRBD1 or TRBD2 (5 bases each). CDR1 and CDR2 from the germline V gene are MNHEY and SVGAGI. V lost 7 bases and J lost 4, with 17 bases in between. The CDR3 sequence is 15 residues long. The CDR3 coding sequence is TGTGCCAGCATCCCCCCCGGGGCGCGTTACAATGAGCAGTTCTTC. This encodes CASIPPGARYNEQFF.

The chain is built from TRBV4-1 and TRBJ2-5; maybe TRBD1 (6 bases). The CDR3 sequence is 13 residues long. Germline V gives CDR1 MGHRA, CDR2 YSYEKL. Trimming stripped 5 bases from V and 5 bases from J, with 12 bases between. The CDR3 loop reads CASSSTGWETQYF. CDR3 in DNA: TGCGCCAGCAGCTCCACAGGGTGGGAGACCCAGTACTTC.

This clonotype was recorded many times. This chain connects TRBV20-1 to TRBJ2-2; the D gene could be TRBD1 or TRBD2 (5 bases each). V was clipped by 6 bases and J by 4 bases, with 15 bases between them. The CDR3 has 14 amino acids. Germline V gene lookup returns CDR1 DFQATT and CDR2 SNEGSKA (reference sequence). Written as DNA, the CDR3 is TGCAGTGCCCAGGGACCGCTTGGCACCGGGGAGCTGTTTTTT. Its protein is CSAQGPLGTGELFF.

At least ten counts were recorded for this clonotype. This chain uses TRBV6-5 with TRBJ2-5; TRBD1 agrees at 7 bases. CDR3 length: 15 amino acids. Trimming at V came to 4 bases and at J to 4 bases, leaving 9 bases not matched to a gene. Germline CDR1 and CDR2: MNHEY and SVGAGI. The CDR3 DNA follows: TGTGCCAGCAGTTCCACAGGGGCACCCCTAGAGACCCAGTACTTC. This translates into CASSSTGAPLETQYF.

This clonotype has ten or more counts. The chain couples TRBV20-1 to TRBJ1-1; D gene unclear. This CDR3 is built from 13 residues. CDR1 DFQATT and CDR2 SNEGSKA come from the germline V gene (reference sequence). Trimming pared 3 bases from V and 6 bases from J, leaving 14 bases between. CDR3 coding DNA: TGCAGTGCTAGGGGCCCTCGGTACCCTGAAGCTTTCTTT. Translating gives CSARGPRYPEAFF.

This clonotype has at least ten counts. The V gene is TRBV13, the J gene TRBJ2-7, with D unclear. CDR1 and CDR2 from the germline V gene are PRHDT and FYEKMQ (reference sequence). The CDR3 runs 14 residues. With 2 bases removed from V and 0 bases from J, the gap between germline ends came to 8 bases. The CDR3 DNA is TGTGCCAGCAGCTTAAATTCTGGCTCCTACGAGCAGTACTTC. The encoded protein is CASSLNSGSYEQYF.

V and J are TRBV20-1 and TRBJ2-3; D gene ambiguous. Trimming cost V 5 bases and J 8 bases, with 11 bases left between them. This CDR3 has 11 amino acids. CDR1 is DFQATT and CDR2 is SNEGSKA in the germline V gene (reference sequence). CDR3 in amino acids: CSAGLGSTQYF. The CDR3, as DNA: TGCAGTGCTGGTCTAGGAAGTACGCAGTATTTT.

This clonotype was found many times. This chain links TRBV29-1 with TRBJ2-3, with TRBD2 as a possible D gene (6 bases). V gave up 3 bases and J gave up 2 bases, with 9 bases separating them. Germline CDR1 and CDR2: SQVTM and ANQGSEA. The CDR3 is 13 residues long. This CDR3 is CSVERGNTDTQYF. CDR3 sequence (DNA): TGCAGCGTTGAGCGGGGAAACACAGATACGCAGTATTTT.

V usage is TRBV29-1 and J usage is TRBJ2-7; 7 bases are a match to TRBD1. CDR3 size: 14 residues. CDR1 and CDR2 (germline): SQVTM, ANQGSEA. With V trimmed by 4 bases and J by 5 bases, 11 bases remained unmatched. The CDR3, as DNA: TGCAGCGTTGGGGTTATGGGACAGATACACGAGCAGTACTTC. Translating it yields CSVGVMGQIHEQYF.

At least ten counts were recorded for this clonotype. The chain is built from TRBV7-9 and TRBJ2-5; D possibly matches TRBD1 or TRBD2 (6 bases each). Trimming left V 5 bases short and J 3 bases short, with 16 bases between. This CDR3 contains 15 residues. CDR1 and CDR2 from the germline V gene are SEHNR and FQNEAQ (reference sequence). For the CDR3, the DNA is TGTGCCAGCAGCCAAGGCCCGGGGGCGGAAGAGACCCAGTACTTC. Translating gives CASSQGPGAEETQYF.

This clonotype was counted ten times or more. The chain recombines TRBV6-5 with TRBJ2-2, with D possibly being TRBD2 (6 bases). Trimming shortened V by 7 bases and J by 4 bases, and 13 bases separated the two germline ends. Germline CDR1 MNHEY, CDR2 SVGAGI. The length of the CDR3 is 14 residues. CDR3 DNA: TGTGCCAGCATGCGCCGGAGGGCCACCGGGGAGCTGTTTTTT. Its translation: CASMRRRATGELFF.

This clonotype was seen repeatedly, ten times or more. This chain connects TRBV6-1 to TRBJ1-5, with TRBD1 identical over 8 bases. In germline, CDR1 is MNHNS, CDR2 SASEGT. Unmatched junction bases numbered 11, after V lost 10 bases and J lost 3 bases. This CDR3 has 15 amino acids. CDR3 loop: CATRGDRHPNQPQHF. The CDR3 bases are TGTGCCACCAGGGGGGACAGGCATCCCAATCAGCCCCAGCATTTT.